These 25 T cell receptor beta chains were all obtained from the same sample, sequenced in a study of T cell changes during pregnancy in multiple sclerosis. Assay: immunoSEQ multiplex PCR; the TCRdb copy retains only in-frame clones and omits some. Of approximately 70,000 clones in the sample, approximately 92% were seen once. The specimen comprised peripheral blood, sampled in the second trimester of pregnancy. These receptors were collected from a female donor with multiple sclerosis, enrolled in a pregnancy study.

This chain links TRBV7-9 with TRBJ2-7; 8 bases are shared with TRBD1. Germline V lookup: CDR1 SEHNR, CDR2 FQNEAQ (reference sequence). The CDR3 spans 12 residues. Germline trimming cut 5 bases from V and 6 bases from J; bases unmatched to any gene: 3. In DNA form, the CDR3 reads TGTGCCAGCAGCCCCGACAGGGGCGAGCAGTACTTC. Protein product: CASSPDRGEQYF.

This chain joins TRBV5-1 and TRBJ2-7; D gene uncertain. From germline, CDR1 is SGHRS and CDR2 YFSETQ. The CDR3 runs to 12 residues. V was pared by 4 bases and J by 6 bases, with 11 bases between. The CDR3 here is CASSRLVGEQYF. CDR3 DNA sequence: TGCGCCAGCAGCCGCCTAGTTGGCGAGCAGTACTTC.

The rearrangement joins TRBV4-3 to TRBJ1-1; D gene ambiguous. Germline loops: CDR1 LGHNA, CDR2 YSLEER. The CDR3 is made up of 17 amino acids. Trimming pared 0 bases from V and 2 bases from J, leaving 16 bases between. Written as DNA, the CDR3 is TGCGCCAGCAGCCAAGAGGCAGACGGGTCCCCAAACACTGAAGCTTTCTTT. It translates to CASSQEADGSPNTEAFF.

The chain joins TRBV2 to TRBJ1-1, with D possibly being TRBD1 (5 bases). The germline V gene has CDR1 SNHLY and CDR2 FYNNEI. The length of the CDR3 is 14 residues. V dropped 1 base and J dropped 1 base, with 7 bases sitting between them. For the CDR3, the DNA is TGTGCCAGCAGTGAAGAGGGGCGGAACACTGAAGCTTTCTTT. As protein: CASSEEGRNTEAFF.

The chain links TRBV4-2 to TRBJ1-2; TRBD1 might be the D (6 bases). Germline CDR1 LGHNA, CDR2 YNFKEQ. Trimming cost V 4 bases and J 3 bases, with 9 bases left between them. The CDR3 has 13 amino acids. This CDR3 reads CASSRYRDYGYTF. The DNA for the CDR3 is TGTGCCAGCAGCCGGTACAGGGACTATGGCTACACCTTC.

The rearrangement links TRBV28 to TRBJ2-1; TRBD2 agrees at 11 bases. Germline CDR1 and CDR2: MDHEN and SYDVKM. With 4 bases clipped from V and 4 bases from J, the junction kept 12 bases outside the gene matches. The CDR3 sequence is 18 residues long. The CDR3 region has the DNA TGTGCCAGCAGTTCTCTAGCGGGAGGTACTCCGGGGTACAATGAGCAGTTCTTC. This gives the protein CASSSLAGGTPGYNEQFF.

This chain links TRBV5-1 with TRBJ2-3, with unresolved D. The CDR3 sequence is 15 residues long. V was cut by 0 bases and J by 2 bases, with 10 bases left in between. The germline V gene encodes CDR1 SGHRS and CDR2 YFSETQ. The CDR3 coding sequence is TGCGCCAGCAGCTTGGGGGCCAGAAACACAGATACGCAGTATTTT. Protein: CASSLGARNTDTQYF.

The chain links TRBV28 to TRBJ1-5, with no clear D. CDR1 is MDHEN and CDR2 is SYDVKM in the germline V gene. The ends were cut back, 2 bases at V and 7 bases at J, with 6 bases in the middle. The CDR3 contains 12 residues. The CDR3 DNA is TGTGCCAGCAGTTTACTGGAGCAGCCCCAGCATTTT. Translated: CASSLLEQPQHF.

The rearrangement uses TRBV7-3 and TRBJ2-5; TRBD2 might be the D (5 bases). The V and J ends lost 2 bases and 6 bases respectively, with 10 bases between them. Germline V gene sequence: CDR1 SGHTA, CDR2 FQGTGA. The CDR3 is 13 amino acids. CDR3 in amino acids: CASSLGGSQTQYF. CDR3 nucleotides: TGTGCCAGCAGCTTAGGCGGGTCCCAGACCCAGTACTTC.

The gene calls are TRBV5-8 and TRBJ2-7; a weak D match, TRBD1 (6 bases). V was shortened by 4 bases and J by 3 bases, with 17 bases between the two germline ends. Germline V gene sequence: CDR1 SGHTS, CDR2 YDEGEE. The CDR3 is 15 amino acids. CDR3 in DNA: TGTGCCAGCAGCACAGCAGGGGCAGGTCGCTACGAGCAGTACTTC. This gives the protein CASSTAGAGRYEQYF.

This chain links TRBV28 with TRBJ1-2; TRBD1 agrees at 7 bases. The CDR3 length is 15 residues. The trim removed 3 bases at V and 4 bases at J, leaving 8 bases unmatched. Germline assignment: CDR1 MDHEN and CDR2 SYDVKM. This CDR3 reads CASSFGAGTAYGYTF. Here the CDR3 DNA reads TGTGCCAGCAGTTTTGGGGCTGGGACAGCCTATGGCTACACCTTC.

V gene TRBV7-8 combines with J gene TRBJ2-3; D is possibly TRBD2 (5 bases). The CDR3 is made up of 15 amino acids. Per the germline V gene, CDR1 is SGHVS and CDR2 is FQNEAQ. V was pared by 5 bases and J by 0 bases, with 12 bases between. CDR3 DNA: TGTGCCAGCAGCCGAGGGCAGCCTAGCACAGATACGCAGTATTTT. Its translation is CASSRGQPSTDTQYF.

The rearrangement uses TRBV7-9 and TRBJ2-7, with a tentative D call TRBD2 (5 bases). The CDR3 extends over 13 amino acids. Trimming removed 0 bases at V and 7 bases at J, with 10 bases between. The germline V gene encodes CDR1 SEHNR and CDR2 FQNEAQ (reference sequence). Here the CDR3 reads CASSLAASREQYF. CDR3 nucleotides: TGTGCCAGCAGCTTAGCGGCTAGCCGAGAGCAGTACTTC. Filled out from reference TRBV7-9 and TRBJ2-7, the complete variable domain reads DTGVSQNPRHKITKRGQNVTFRCDPISEHNRLYWYRQTLGQGPEFLTYFQNEAQLEKSRLLSDRFSAERPKGSFSTLEIQRTEQGDSAMYLCASSLAASREQYFGPGTRLTVT.

The chain links TRBV10-3 to TRBJ1-1; weak D call: TRBD1 (5 bases). V lost 8 bases to trimming and J lost 4 bases, with 8 bases between them. The CDR3 is 11 residues long. Germline V lookup: CDR1 ENHRY, CDR2 SYGVKD. The CDR3 is CAIGGGTEAFF. CDR3 sequence (DNA): TGTGCCATCGGGGGAGGCACTGAAGCTTTCTTT.

The gene calls are TRBV7-2 and TRBJ2-1; 7 positions agree with TRBD2. This CDR3 has 17 residues. V lost 0 bases and J lost 0; bases outside the gene matches: 5. The germline V gene has CDR1 SGHTA and CDR2 FQGNSA. CDR3 bases: TGTGCCAGCAGCTTAGCGTCCGGGACTAACTCCTACAATGAGCAGTTCTTC. It encodes CASSLASGTNSYNEQFF.

This clone has a single count. The chain is built from TRBV29-1 and TRBJ1-2; TRBD1 aligns across 8 bases. The trim removed 4 bases at V and 7 bases at J, leaving 11 bases unmatched. Germline V CDR1 and CDR2: SQVTM, ANQGSEA. The CDR3 has 14 residues. In DNA form, the CDR3 reads TGCAGCGTTGGTACAGGGGGGAATCTCTCTGGCTACACCTTC. As protein: CSVGTGGNLSGYTF.

The chain couples TRBV7-2 to TRBJ2-7, with 7 bases matching TRBD2. Germline CDR1 is SGHTA and CDR2 is FQGNSA. The CDR3 length is 15 residues. J lost 4 bases, V lost 2 bases, and 8 bases had no gene match. The CDR3 bases are TGTGCCAGCAGCTTAACCGGGGGGAATACGTACGAGCAGTACTTC. Its translation is CASSLTGGNTYEQYF.

The DNA for the CDR3 is TGTGCCAGCATCAGACAGGCTAGCACAGATACGCAGTATTTT. Its translation: CASIRQASTDTQYF. The rearrangement links TRBV2 to TRBJ2-3; a possible D gene is TRBD1 (6 bases). CDR1 is SNHLY, CDR2 FYNNEI, per germline. The CDR3 has 14 residues. V was cut by 7 bases and J by 0 bases, with 11 bases left in between.

The chain uses TRBV7-6 and TRBJ2-3, with TRBD2 matching over 10 bases. The CDR3 is made up of 15 amino acids. Per the germline V gene, CDR1 is SGHVS and CDR2 is FNYEAQ. Losses at the gene ends were 4 bases for V and 4 bases for J; bases not matched to a gene: 5. DNA of the CDR3: TGTGCCAGCAGCTCTCCTAGCGGGGGCTCAGATACGCAGTATTTT. Translating gives CASSSPSGGSDTQYF.

V is TRBV27 and J is TRBJ1-2; 10 positions match TRBD1. The CDR3 has 14 residues. V lost 6 bases to trimming and J lost 7 bases; unmatched junction nucleotides: 8. CDR1 and CDR2 (germline): MNHEY, SMNVEV (reference sequence). CDR3 residues: CASRGDRGVTGYTF. The CDR3 nucleotides are TGTGCCAGCAGAGGGGACAGGGGAGTGACTGGCTACACCTTC.

This clone was recorded a few times. V and J are TRBV7-2 and TRBJ1-6, with TRBD1 identical over 9 bases. Trimming removed 6 bases from V and 10 bases from J; junction bases left unmatched: 13. Germline CDR1 reads SGHTA; CDR2 reads FQGNSA. This CDR3 contains 16 residues. The CDR3 is CASSLFSGTGYSPLHF. DNA of the CDR3: TGTGCCAGCAGTCTATTCTCCGGGACAGGGTACTCACCCCTCCACTTT.

The gene calls are TRBV6-6 and TRBJ1-5; D not certain. There are 15 residues in the CDR3. CDR1 is MNHNY and CDR2 is SVGAGI in the germline V gene (reference sequence). V lost 6 bases and J 6 bases, leaving 18 bases between the germline ends. The CDR3 reads CASSPSGGGGQPQHF. CDR3 coding DNA: TGTGCCAGCAGCCCCTCCGGAGGAGGAGGTCAGCCCCAGCATTTT.

This clone was counted only a few times. The rearrangement links TRBV11-2 to TRBJ1-6; no clear D gene. V lost 3 bases to trimming and J lost 7 bases, with 10 bases between them. The V gene's germline CDR1 is SGHAT and CDR2 FQNNGV. CDR3 size: 14 residues. The DNA for the CDR3 is TGTGCCAGCAGCTTCCGGGAGCTAAATTCACCCCTCCACTTT. It codes for CASSFRELNSPLHF.

V gene TRBV7-8 combines with J gene TRBJ2-1; the D gene is possibly TRBD1 (8 bases). Trimming left V 5 bases short and J 7 bases short, with 21 bases between. The CDR3 contains 16 residues. CDR1 SGHVS and CDR2 FQNEAQ come from the germline V gene. The CDR3 DNA reads as TGTGCCAGCAGCGATGGGGGGGCAGGGGGCCGTAATGAGCAGTTCTTC. It encodes CASSDGGAGGRNEQFF. Using reference TRBV7-8 and TRBJ2-1 for the parts outside the CDR3, the full variable domain is GAGVSQSPRYKVAKRGQDVALRCDPISGHVSLFWYQQALGQGPEFLTYFQNEAQLDKSGLPSDRFFAERPEGSVSTLKIQRTQQEDSAVYLCASSDGGAGGRNEQFFGPGTRLTVL.

The chain carries TRBV5-1 and TRBJ2-3; TRBD2 agrees at 10 bases. Germline assignment: CDR1 SGHRS and CDR2 YFSETQ. CDR3 length: 16 amino acids. J gave up 3 bases and V 1 base, and 5 bases lay outside the gene matches. CDR3 in DNA: TGCGCCAGCAGCTTGAGCGGGGGGGCCGAGACAGATACGCAGTATTTT. Its protein product is CASSLSGGAETDTQYF.